The 21 T cell receptor beta chains below come from one sample, sequenced in a study of T cell changes during pregnancy in multiple sclerosis (dated by TCRdb to the late 2010s). To prepare the library, the immunoSEQ multiplex PCR assay was applied. TCRdb took over this immuneACCESS table, retaining in-frame rearrangements with V and J assigned. Such tables are incomplete; in checked studies, under half of the missing clones stem from an unresolved V gene, and the remainder is unexplained. The sample has more than 55,000 clones on record, 94% of them singletons. The leading ten clones occupy about 3% of the sample. The sequences come from CD8+ T cells from peripheral blood mononuclear cells, collected in the third trimester of pregnancy. All receptors derive from a female donor with multiple sclerosis, enrolled in a pregnancy study.

The V call is TRBV7-9, the J call TRBJ2-7; TRBD1 might be the D (7 bases). From germline, CDR1 is SEHNR and CDR2 FQNEAQ (reference sequence). Trimming took 5 bases from V and 7 from J, leaving 18 bases between them. The CDR3 has 14 residues. CDR3 bases: TGTGCCAGCAGCCTCAACGACAGGGCGGGGGAGCAGTACTTC. Residues: CASSLNDRAGEQYF.

V usage is TRBV29-1 and J usage is TRBJ1-2, with 11 bases identical to TRBD1. Germline V gene sequence: CDR1 SQVTM, CDR2 ANQGSEA. The CDR3 spans 15 residues. With 4 bases clipped from V and 1 base from J, the junction kept 5 bases outside the gene matches. The CDR3 reads CSVGRTGGVNYGYTF. The CDR3, as DNA: TGCAGCGTTGGTCGGACAGGGGGCGTTAACTATGGCTACACCTTC.

The V and J genes are TRBV6-6 and TRBJ1-1, with no clear D. Germline CDR1 is MNHNY and CDR2 is SVGAGI (reference sequence). The V end was cut by 6 bases, the J end by 1 base, with 12 bases between. The CDR3 extends over 14 amino acids. The CDR3 sequence: CASRPGEANTEAFF. In nucleotides, the CDR3 is TGTGCCAGCAGACCCGGGGAAGCGAACACTGAAGCTTTCTTT.

J is TRBJ2-1 and V is TRBV7-9; D is perhaps TRBD1 (8 bases). CDR1 is SEHNR, CDR2 FQNEAQ, per germline (reference sequence). The ends were cut back, 6 bases at V and 6 bases at J, with 27 bases in the middle. The CDR3 consists of 18 residues. The CDR3 nucleotides are TGTGCCAGCAGGTACCCCAGGGGGGGGACAGGAGGACCCAATGAGCAGTTCTTC. Its translation: CASRYPRGGTGGPNEQFF.

The rearrangement uses TRBV15 and TRBJ1-4; 9 nucleotides match TRBD1. Germline CDR1 LNHNV, CDR2 YYDKDF (reference sequence). After removal of 0 bases from V and 5 bases from J, the junction contained 4 bases not matched to a gene. This CDR3 spans 16 amino acids. The CDR3: CATSRDKGTGNEKLFF. CDR3 DNA sequence: TGTGCCACCAGCAGAGATAAGGGGACAGGGAATGAAAAACTGTTTTTT.

The chain uses TRBV6-4 and TRBJ2-2, with a possible D match to TRBD2 (6 bases). The V and J ends lost 7 bases and 3 bases respectively, with 12 bases between them. The CDR3 has 14 residues. Looked up from germline, CDR1 is MRHNA and CDR2 is SNTAGT. The CDR3 nucleotides are TGTGCCAGCAAAGGGGAGCGGGACACCGGGGAGCTGTTTTTT. Its translation: CASKGERDTGELFF.

The chain joins TRBV5-1 to TRBJ1-2, with 9 bases aligning to TRBD1. Germline V CDR1 and CDR2: SGHRS, YFSETQ. Unmatched junction bases numbered 7, after V lost 4 bases and J lost 6 bases. This CDR3 has 14 amino acids. CDR3 coding DNA: TGCGCCAGCAGCCCCCGGGACAGGGAGCATGGCTACACCTTC. Translation gives CASSPRDREHGYTF.

The chain links TRBV6-4 to TRBJ2-1; no definite D call. Germline V CDR1 and CDR2: MRHNA, SNTAGT. There are 15 residues in the CDR3. Trimming removed 4 bases at V and 1 base at J, with 11 bases between. The CDR3 reads CASSVSTGSYNEQFF. CDR3 bases: TGTGCCAGCAGTGTATCTACCGGGTCCTACAATGAGCAGTTCTTC.

This chain joins TRBV4-1 and TRBJ2-3, with 8 bases that match TRBD1. The CDR3 covers 14 residues. Germline V gene data show CDR1 as MGHRA and CDR2 as YSYEKL. Trimming cost V 2 bases and J 7 bases; bases outside gene matches: 5. DNA for the CDR3: TGCGCCAGCAGCCAATCGGACAGGGCATATACGCAGTATTTT. Translating it yields CASSQSDRAYTQYF.

V is TRBV6-6 and J is TRBJ2-3; 7 bases match TRBD2. Unmatched junction bases numbered 10, after V lost 5 bases and J lost 5 bases. The CDR3 runs to 15 residues. Germline V CDR1 and CDR2: MNHNY, SVGAGI (reference sequence). CDR3 DNA: TGTGCCAGCAGTATACTAGTCAGGGAGGGAGATACGCAGTATTTT. Residues: CASSILVREGDTQYF.

V gene TRBV11-3 combines with J gene TRBJ2-4, with a weak D call TRBD2 (6 bases). The ends were cut back, 1 base at V and 5 bases at J, with 9 bases in the middle. This CDR3 region has 14 residues. Germline V lookup: CDR1 SGHNT, CDR2 YENEEA. CDR3 coding DNA: TGTGCCAGCAGCTTAGGAGGGGAGGAAAACATTCAGTACTTC. The encoded protein is CASSLGGEENIQYF.

CDR3 sequence: CASSVNRGPGNTIYF. The CDR3 bases are TGTGCCAGCAGTGTGAACAGGGGGCCTGGAAACACCATATATTTT. The rearrangement uses TRBV2 and TRBJ1-3, with TRBD1 matching over 9 bases. J gave up 2 bases and V 4 bases, and 3 bases lay outside the gene matches. The CDR3 contains 15 residues. Per germline, CDR1 SNHLY and CDR2 FYNNEI.

The chain combines TRBV9 with TRBJ2-3; D gene unclear. V lost 2 bases and J lost 5, with 3 bases in between. Germline V gene lookup returns CDR1 SGDLS and CDR2 YYNGEE. This CDR3 has 11 amino acids. Here the CDR3 DNA reads TGTGCCAGCAGCGTCGGAGATACGCAGTATTTT. Its protein product is CASSVGDTQYF.

The V and J genes are TRBV4-1 and TRBJ1-3; 10 nucleotides match TRBD1. V lost 3 bases to trimming and J lost 0 bases; unmatched junction nucleotides: 5. The CDR3 has 17 residues. The V gene's germline CDR1 is MGHRA and CDR2 YSYEKL. CDR3 loop: CASSHPGTGDSGNTIYF. CDR3 DNA: TGCGCCAGCAGCCACCCCGGGACAGGGGACTCTGGAAACACCATATATTTT.

The V call is TRBV7-9, the J call TRBJ1-2, with a weak D call TRBD1 (5 bases). With 5 bases removed from V and 2 bases from J, the gap between germline ends came to 6 bases. The length of the CDR3 is 12 residues. The germline CDR1 and CDR2 sequences are SEHNR and FQNEAQ (reference sequence). The CDR3 DNA is TGTGCCAGCAGCACAGGCAACTATGGCTACACCTTC. The encoded protein is CASSTGNYGYTF.

The chain links TRBV30 to TRBJ1-1, with D unclear. The CDR3 sequence is 11 residues long. CDR1 and CDR2 from the germline V gene are GTSNPN and SVGIG (reference sequence). The V end lost 4 bases, the J end lost 1 base, and 4 bases lay between the germline ends. CDR3 sequence: CAWNRNTEAFF. The CDR3 coding sequence is TGTGCCTGGAATAGGAACACTGAAGCTTTCTTT.

This chain connects TRBV19 to TRBJ1-4; D is ambiguous. CDR1 is LNHDA, CDR2 SQIVND, per germline (reference sequence). Trimming left V 5 bases short and J 6 bases short, with 10 bases between. The length of the CDR3 is 13 residues. The CDR3 is CASSRKGDEKLFF. The DNA of the CDR3 is TGTGCCAGTAGTCGTAAGGGAGATGAAAAACTGTTTTTT.

This clone has a count of ten or more. The rearrangement uses TRBV6-5 and TRBJ2-1; 8 nucleotides align to TRBD1. The CDR3 sequence is 16 residues long. Unmatched junction bases numbered 11, after V lost 2 bases and J lost 8 bases. Looked up from germline, CDR1 is MNHEY and CDR2 is SVGAGI. The DNA for the CDR3 is TGTGCCAGCAGTTACGTCAGTAGCGCAGGGGGCCATGAGCAGTTCTTC. Its protein product is CASSYVSSAGGHEQFF.

This clone was recorded many times. This chain joins TRBV19 and TRBJ2-1, with 8 bases matching TRBD2. J lost 4 bases, V lost 7 bases, and 9 bases had no gene match. Germline V gene lookup returns CDR1 LNHDA and CDR2 SQIVND (reference sequence). This CDR3 contains 15 residues. For the CDR3, the DNA is TGTGCCAGTAAAGTTGTCGCGGGGGGATACAATGAGCAGTTCTTC. Its translation is CASKVVAGGYNEQFF. Together with reference TRBV19 and TRBJ2-1, the CDR3 gives the full variable domain: DGGITQSPKYLFRKEGQNVTLSCEQNLNHDAMYWYRQDPGQGLRLIYYSQIVNDFQKGDIAEGYSVSREKKESFPLTVTSAQKNPTAFYLCASKVVAGGYNEQFFGPGTRLTVL.

The chain couples TRBV11-2 to TRBJ2-2; D possibly corresponds to TRBD1 (6 bases). The germline V and J ends were trimmed by 8 bases and 1 base, with 14 bases remaining between them. Germline CDR1 reads SGHAT; CDR2 reads FQNNGV. The CDR3 sequence is 15 residues long. CDR3 bases: TGTGCCAGCTTTCGGACAGAAAAGAACACCGGGGAGCTGTTTTTT. Its protein is CASFRTEKNTGELFF.

V usage is TRBV5-1 and J usage is TRBJ2-5; D gene uncertain. The V end lost 1 base, the J end lost 4 bases, and 2 bases lay between the germline ends. Germline CDR1 reads SGHRS; CDR2 reads YFSETQ. This CDR3 has 11 residues. CDR3 DNA sequence: TGCGCCAGCAGCTTGCGAGAGACCCAGTACTTC. Amino acid sequence: CASSLRETQYF.